This TCR beta chain was captured by sequencing in a study of blood T cell repertoires in COVID-19. Overall study: Researchers got acute and convalescent COVID-19 samples from the United States, Italy and Spain. Nucleic acid was either cDNA or gDNA, and it came from T cells, B-cell-depleted T cells, or PBMCs.

The germline V gene has CDR1 SNHLY and CDR2 FYNNEI. V dropped 6 bases and J dropped 0 bases, with 10 bases sitting between them. There are 14 residues in the CDR3. Sequencing was performed with immunoSEQ multiplex PCR; in TCRdb, only in-frame clones are kept and a portion is missing. The sample contains 190,000 or so clones, around 87% of which appear only once. Sequenced sample: peripheral blood. This TCR came from a man between 35 and 55 years old with active or convalescent COVID-19. The chain links TRBV2 to TRBJ2-3; D possibly corresponds to TRBD1 (5 bases). The CDR3 is CASSTRTSTDTQYF. CDR3 sequence (DNA): TGTGCCAGCAGCACCCGGACAAGCACAGATACGCAGTATTTT.